The rows below give T cell receptor beta chains drawn from one sample of a study of T cell responses to AZD1222 COVID-19 vaccine. Using immunoSEQ multiplex PCR, the repertoire was profiled, and TCRdb retains in-frame clones only, with some absent. Of 90,000 or so clones listed, more than 70% are singletons. The source material was peripheral blood, sampled on day 0 of AZD1222 vaccination. These receptors were collected from an adult in good health. The CDR3 runs from the conserved cysteine through the conserved F or W. D genes are given only for firm matches. Some rows mark clone size as missing; the rest say once, few, many or name a class of expanded clone.

>TRBJ2-5|TRBV3-1/TRBV3-2|once|.
CASSLWGGYQETQYF
TGTGCCAGCAGCCTCTGGGGCGGGTACCAAGAGACCCAGTACTTC
>TRBJ1-1|TRBV6-2/TRBV6-3|.|.
CASSAGNMNTEAFF
TGTGCCAGCAGTGCCGGTAATATGAACACTGAAGCTTTCTTT
>TRBJ1-1|TRBV18|.|.
CASSPGVGLRDTEAFF
TGTGCCAGCTCACCAGGTGTGGGCCTGAGGGACACTGAAGCTTTCTTT
>TRBJ2-3|TRBV27|.|TRBD1
CASSPPGQANTDTQYF
TGTGCCAGCAGTCCGCCTGGACAGGCAAACACAGATACGCAGTATTTT
>TRBJ1-4|TRBV18|.|TRBD1
CASSPRGTNEKLFF
TGTGCCAGCTCACCCAGGGGGACTAATGAAAAACTGTTTTTT
>TRBJ1-1|TRBV7-2|.|.
CASTTPSGLEAFF
TGTGCCAGCACCACCCCCAGCGGCCTTGAAGCTTTCTTT
>TRBJ2-1|TRBV6-2/TRBV6-3|.|TRBD2
CASSYSRGSGKKNEQFF
TGTGCCAGCAGTTACTCGAGGGGTAGCGGGAAAAAAAATGAGCAGTTCTTC
>TRBJ1-2|TRBV4-1|.|.
CASSQGLERGGYTF
TGCGCCAGCAGCCAAGGATTGGAGCGAGGTGGCTACACCTTC
>TRBJ1-5|TRBV5-6|.|.
CASSLEEGDNQPQHF
TGTGCCAGCAGCCTTGAGGAGGGCGACAATCAGCCCCAGCATTTT
>TRBJ2-5|TRBV9|once|TRBD2
CASSPRLAGGTETQYF
TGTGCCAGCAGCCCGCGACTAGCGGGGGGGACAGAGACCCAGTACTTC
>TRBJ1-2|TRBV4-2|.|.
CASSQARQTHYGYTF
TGTGCCAGCAGCCAAGCCCGACAGACCCACTATGGCTACACCTTC
>TRBJ2-3|TRBV27|.|.
CASSKWVGADTQYF
TGTGCCAGCAGTAAATGGGTAGGAGCAGATACGCAGTATTTT
>TRBJ2-3|TRBV10-3|once|.
CAISESVDTQYF
TGTGCCATCAGTGAGTCCGTCGATACGCAGTATTTT
>TRBJ1-1|TRBV6-1|.|.
CASSELGRAFF
TGTGCCAGCAGTGAATTGGGTAGGGCTTTCTTT
>TRBJ1-6|TRBV9|.|.
CASSLLSYNSPLHF
TGTGCCAGTTCCCTTCTCTCCTATAATTCACCCCTCCACTTT
>TRBJ2-2|TRBV19|.|TRBD2
CASSMTSGGAGTGELFF
TGTGCCAGTAGTATGACTAGCGGGGGGGCCGGCACCGGGGAGCTGTTTTTT
>TRBJ2-3|TRBV29-1|.|.
CSVDLRDTSTDTQYF
TGCAGCGTTGACCTACGGGACACCTCCACAGATACGCAGTATTTT
>TRBJ2-3|TRBV18|.|.
CASSPSKALTDTQYF
TGTGCCAGCTCACCAAGTAAGGCCCTGACAGATACGCAGTATTTT
>TRBJ2-1|TRBV27|.|TRBD2
CASSLVDSGPNEQFF
TGTGCCAGCAGTTTAGTGGATAGCGGGCCGAATGAGCAGTTCTTC
>TRBJ2-1|TRBV9|.|.
CASSVEMGGEQFF
TGTGCCAGCAGCGTAGAAATGGGCGGGGAGCAGTTCTTC
>TRBJ1-2|TRBV29-1|few|.
CSVGRTVEGYGYTF
TGCAGCGTTGGGCGGACAGTCGAGGGCTATGGCTACACCTTC
>TRBJ2-7|TRBV2|.|.
CASSNYEQYF
TGTGCCAGCAGTAACTACGAGCAGTACTTC
>TRBJ1-1|TRBV6-2/TRBV6-3|.|.
CASSYRGNTEAFF
TGTGCCAGCAGTTACCGGGGGAACACTGAAGCTTTCTTT
>TRBJ2-7|TRBV18|.|.
CASSPPGRGQVEQYF
TGTGCCAGCTCACCACCTGGAAGGGGCCAGGTCGAGCAGTACTTC
>TRBJ2-1|TRBV25-1|few|TRBD2
CASSVGTSGYNEQFF
TGTGCCAGCAGTGTCGGGACTAGCGGATACAATGAGCAGTTCTTC
>TRBJ1-1|TRBV21-1|.|.
CASSKGMETGFMNTEAFF
TGTGCCAGCAGCAAAGGGATGGAGACAGGATTCATGAACACTGAAGCTTTCTTT
>TRBJ1-1|TRBV5-4|.|TRBD1
CASSRTGDTEAFF
TGTGCCAGCAGCCGGACAGGGGACACTGAAGCTTTCTTT
>TRBJ1-1|TRBV3-1/TRBV3-2|.|.
CASSQDAEAFF
TGTGCCAGCAGCCAAGATGCTGAAGCTTTCTTT
>TRBJ2-3|TRBV7-2|.|.
CASLRGTSTDTQYF
TGTGCCAGTCTGCGGGGAACTAGCACAGATACGCAGTATTTT
>TRBJ1-6|TRBV18|.|.
CASSPPAGNRPPLHF
TGTGCCAGCTCACCACCGGCAGGGAATAGGCCACCCCTCCACTTT
>TRBJ2-3|TRBV18|.|TRBD2
CASSPGTREDTQYF
TGTGCCAGCTCACCCGGGACTAGGGAGGACACGCAGTATTTT
>TRBJ2-3|TRBV7-2|.|TRBD2
CASSPIGTSGRDTQYF
TGTGCCAGCAGCCCAATTGGGACTAGCGGGAGAGATACGCAGTATTTT
>TRBJ1-3|TRBV5-4|.|.
CASSLGTPSSGNTIYF
TGTGCCAGCAGCTTGGGAACACCCAGCTCTGGAAACACCATATATTTT
>TRBJ2-3|TRBV7-3|.|TRBD1
CASSRTGQGTDTQYF
TGTGCCAGCAGCAGAACGGGACAGGGAACAGATACGCAGTATTTT
>TRBJ1-4|TRBV3-1/TRBV3-2|.|.
CASSQWQRGTNEKLFF
TGTGCCAGCAGCCAATGGCAAAGGGGGACTAATGAAAAACTGTTTTTT
>TRBJ1-6|TRBV3-1/TRBV3-2|.|TRBD1
CASSRDSGSPLHF
TGTGCCAGCAGTAGGGACAGCGGTTCACCCCTCCACTTT
>TRBJ1-2|TRBV9|once|TRBD1
CASSVFQRGHGGGYTF
TGTGCCAGCAGCGTATTCCAGAGGGGGCATGGGGGAGGCTACACCTTC
>TRBJ2-5|TRBV7-9|few|TRBD2
CASSSTSGETQYF
TGTGCCAGCAGCTCGACTAGCGGGGAAACCCAGTACTTC
>TRBJ1-5|TRBV3-1/TRBV3-2|.|.
CASSQDRLEGDQPQHF
TGTGCCAGCAGCCAAGATCGGCTGGAGGGGGATCAGCCCCAGCATTTT
>TRBJ1-5|TRBV28|.|.
CASIVGGSNQPQHF
TGTGCCAGCATTGTTGGTGGTAGCAATCAGCCCCAGCATTTT
>TRBJ1-2|TRBV7-2|.|.
CASSSGRSYGYTF
TGTGCCAGCAGCTCGGGACGGAGCTACGGCTACACCTTC
>TRBJ1-3|TRBV14|.|.
CASSHLGTANSGNTIYF
TGTGCCAGCAGCCACTTAGGAACAGCCAACTCTGGAAACACCATATATTTT
>TRBJ2-5|TRBV11-2|.|TRBD1
CASSSRQGLPGETQYF
TGTGCCAGCAGCTCCCGACAGGGCCTGCCAGGGGAGACCCAGTACTTC
>TRBJ2-3|TRBV9|.|.
CASSVATHPTDTQYF
TGTGCCAGCAGCGTAGCGACTCACCCCACAGATACGCAGTATTTT
>TRBJ1-2|TRBV28|.|.
CATNGQGLSFGYTF
TGTGCCACCAACGGTCAGGGACTTAGCTTCGGCTACACCTTC
>TRBJ2-1|TRBV18|.|.
CASSRRADEQFF
TGTGCCAGCTCACGCAGGGCTGATGAGCAGTTCTTC
>TRBJ1-2|TRBV28|.|.
CASSYSRQGYTF
TGTGCCAGCAGTTACTCCAGGCAGGGCTACACCTTC